The count of the clone carrying this T cell receptor beta chain is one. The table came from immunoSEQ multiplex PCR; TCRdb's copy has only in-frame clones and leaves some out. In the table there are 85,000 to 130,000 clones, roughly nine tenths of which are singletons. This record belongs to a study of T cell changes during pregnancy in multiple sclerosis. V lost 4 bases to trimming and J lost 0 bases; unmatched junction nucleotides: 9. The CDR3 is made up of 16 amino acids. From germline, CDR1 is SGHVS and CDR2 FQNEAQ. The material was peripheral blood, obtained before pregnancy. The J gene is TRBJ2-7, the V gene TRBV7-8, with 7 bases identical to TRBD2. This receptor was obtained from a female donor with multiple sclerosis, enrolled in a pregnancy study. Here the CDR3 reads CASSSGGLVVSYEQYF. CDR3 nucleotides: TGTGCCAGCAGCTCGGGGGGATTGGTTGTCTCCTACGAGCAGTACTTC.